Presented here are 17 T cell receptor beta chains from one specimen sequenced in a study of control samples from healthy donors and cancer patients. Produced via immunoSEQ multiplex PCR; TCRdb's table is partial and in-frame only. Here the sample spans about 16,000 clones, less than 90% being singletons. Sample: PBMCs. The origin of the receptors is a man in his 60s with head and neck cancer.

The chain couples TRBV7-9 to TRBJ2-1; D is undetermined. V lost 1 base and J 5 bases, leaving 6 bases between the germline ends. The CDR3 length is 13 residues. Germline V gives CDR1 SEHNR, CDR2 FQNEAQ (reference sequence). CDR3 nucleotides: TGTGCCAGCAGCTTAGTTGAAGACAATGAGCAGTTCTTC. Protein product: CASSLVEDNEQFF. Based on the CDR3 plus reference TRBV7-9 and TRBJ2-1, the full variable domain is DTGVSQNPRHKITKRGQNVTFRCDPISEHNRLYWYRQTLGQGPEFLTYFQNEAQLEKSRLLSDRFSAERPKGSFSTLEIQRTEQGDSAMYLCASSLVEDNEQFFGPGTRLTVL.

The chain is built from TRBV6-5 and TRBJ1-2, with 9 bases that match TRBD1. Germline CDR1 and CDR2: MNHEY and SVGAGI. The CDR3 totals 15 residues. The V gene end was trimmed by 4 bases and the J gene end by 7 bases; junction bases not matched to a gene: 10. DNA of the CDR3: TGTGCCAGCAGTTTACAGACAGGGGGATGGACTGGCTACACCTTC. It codes for CASSLQTGGWTGYTF.

Worth noting for this clone: Different DNA sequences within this sample yield the same CDR3. The chain links TRBV11-3 to TRBJ2-1; 8 bases agree with TRBD2. Trimming took 1 base from V and 9 from J; bases not matched to a gene: 11. CDR1 and CDR2 (germline): SGHNT, YENEEA. The CDR3 covers 16 residues. CDR3: CASSLGLAGRGVEQFF. The CDR3 nucleotides are TGTGCCAGCAGCTTAGGACTCGCGGGGCGGGGGGTTGAGCAGTTCTTC.

As for this clone: One end of the junction fails to match germline, which may point to a read error. The same CDR3 can be traced to other DNA sequences in this sample. The chain joins TRBV6-4 to TRBJ2-3, with 8 bases matching TRBD2. Germline V gene sequence: CDR1 MRHNA, CDR2 SNTAGT. The CDR3 spans 13 residues. The CDR3 here is CASSLAGTDTQYF. DNA of the CDR3: TGTGCCAGCAGTCTAGCGGGCACAGACACGCAGTATTTT.

This clone turned up a few times. V usage is TRBV7-2 and J usage is TRBJ2-1; no firm D call. The germline V and J ends were trimmed by 0 bases and 6 bases, with 3 bases remaining between them. The CDR3 is 12 residues long. CDR1 and CDR2 from the germline V gene are SGHTA and FQGNSA. CDR3 DNA: TGTGCCAGCAGCTTAGCCCGCAATGAGCAGTTCTTC. It yields the protein CASSLARNEQFF.

The genes are TRBV5-6 and TRBJ2-5; D uncertain. The ends were cut back, 1 base at V and 3 bases at J, with 7 bases in the middle. The CDR3 loop spans 13 amino acids. Germline V gene lookup returns CDR1 SGHDT and CDR2 YYEEEE. Here the CDR3 reads CASSLYVKETQYF. The CDR3 bases are TGTGCCAGCAGCTTGTATGTCAAAGAGACCCAGTACTTC.

V gene TRBV9 combines with J gene TRBJ2-2, with 10 bases that match TRBD2. Germline V gene sequence: CDR1 SGDLS, CDR2 YYNGEE. V lost 5 bases and J lost 13; bases outside the gene matches: 11. This CDR3 region has 14 residues. CDR3 protein: CASSRLAGARGLFF. DNA of the CDR3: TGTGCCAGCAGTCGGCTAGCGGGGGCCCGAGGGCTGTTTTTT.

V usage is TRBV27 and J usage is TRBJ1-3; D is possibly TRBD1 (6 bases). The CDR3 is 15 amino acids. Germline CDR1 reads MNHEY; CDR2 reads SMNVEV (reference sequence). V lost 0 bases and J lost 3, with 9 bases in between. The CDR3 bases are TGTGCCAGCAGTTTATCGACAGGCGGTGGAAACACCATATATTTT. This gives the protein CASSLSTGGGNTIYF.

This chain joins TRBV29-1 and TRBJ2-3; D ambiguous. The CDR3 totals 10 residues. The V end was cut by 4 bases, the J end by 10 bases, with 9 bases between. Germline values: CDR1 SQVTM, CDR2 ANQGSEA. The CDR3 DNA follows: TGCAGCGTTGTGGGCCCGGCGCAGTATTTT. Translating gives CSVVGPAQYF.

The rearrangement joins TRBV2 to TRBJ1-2, with TRBD1 matching over 8 bases. There are 14 residues in the CDR3. The V segment lost 4 bases and the J segment 13 bases; nucleotides outside the gene matches: 14. The germline CDR1 and CDR2 sequences are SNHLY and FYNNEI. The CDR3 DNA sequence: TGTGCCAGCAGTGGGGGTTCGGGACAGGCCGTTTTCACCTTC. It is translated as CASSGGSGQAVFTF.

This sequence joins TRBV10-1 and TRBJ1-1; 8 nucleotides align to TRBD1. This CDR3 region has 12 residues. Losses at the gene ends were 8 bases for V and 5 bases for J; bases not matched to a gene: 4. Per the germline V gene, CDR1 is WNHNN and CDR2 is SYGVQD (reference sequence). The CDR3 DNA sequence: TGCGCCAGCCAGGGGGCTATGACTGAAGCTTTCTTT. Translation gives CASQGAMTEAFF.

There are a few counts of this clone. The chain links TRBV2 to TRBJ2-3, with TRBD2 matching 9 bases. J was trimmed by 1 base and V by 11 bases; bases with no gene match: 13. CDR1 and CDR2 from the germline V gene are SNHLY and FYNNEI. The CDR3 loop spans 16 amino acids. CDR3 sequence: CAGAETSSGGTDTQYF. Written as DNA, the CDR3 is TGTGCCGGAGCCGAAACATCTAGCGGGGGCACAGATACGCAGTATTTT.

The chain couples TRBV6-1 to TRBJ2-7; the D is unclear. V was pared by 0 bases and J by 6 bases, with 15 bases between. Looked up from germline, CDR1 is MNHNS and CDR2 is SASEGT. CDR3 size: 15 residues. This CDR3 reads CASSEAGTRWSEQYF. In DNA, the CDR3 is TGTGCCAGCAGTGAAGCGGGTACCCGCTGGAGCGAGCAGTACTTC.

The gene calls are TRBV7-8 and TRBJ1-1; tentatively, D is TRBD1 (6 bases). The V end lost 2 bases, the J end lost 5 bases, and 15 bases lay between the germline ends. This CDR3 region has 15 residues. From germline, CDR1 is SGHVS and CDR2 FQNEAQ. The CDR3 here is CASSLSGARGTEAFF. In DNA, the CDR3 is TGTGCCAGCAGCTTATCGGGGGCGCGGGGGACTGAAGCTTTCTTT.

This chain uses TRBV5-1 with TRBJ2-7; D may be TRBD1 (6 bases). The CDR3 has 14 amino acids. Trimming left V 0 bases short and J 6 bases short, with 13 bases between. CDR1 and CDR2 from the germline V gene are SGHRS and YFSETQ. The CDR3 region has the DNA TGCGCCAGCAGCTTGGGGGGGCAGGGCTCCGAGCAGTACTTC. Protein product: CASSLGGQGSEQYF. The whole variable domain, remainder taken from reference TRBV5-1 and TRBJ2-7, is KAGVTQTPRYLIKTRGQQVTLSCSPISGHRSVSWYQQTPGQGLQFLFEYFSETQRNKGNFPGRFSGRQFSNSRSEMNVSTLELGDSALYLCASSLGGQGSEQYFGPGTRLTVT.

The chain recombines TRBV6-1 with TRBJ1-4, with TRBD1 identical over 12 bases. V was pared by 1 base and J by 8 bases, with 2 bases of the junction left unmatched. Germline values: CDR1 MNHNS, CDR2 SASEGT. The CDR3 spans 15 residues. The CDR3 nucleotides are TGTGCCAGCAGTGAAGAAGGGACAGGGGGCGAAAAACTGTTTTTT. It is translated as CASSEEGTGGEKLFF.

V is TRBV7-9 and J is TRBJ1-6; perhaps TRBD1 as D (5 bases). Per germline, CDR1 SEHNR and CDR2 FQNEAQ (reference sequence). Trimming pared 2 bases from V and 7 bases from J, leaving 24 bases between. This CDR3 has 19 amino acids. The CDR3 DNA reads TGTGCCAGCAGCTTAAGAGAAGGGAGACAGAACGATAGAAATTCACCCCTCCACTTT. Translation: CASSLREGRQNDRNSPLHF.